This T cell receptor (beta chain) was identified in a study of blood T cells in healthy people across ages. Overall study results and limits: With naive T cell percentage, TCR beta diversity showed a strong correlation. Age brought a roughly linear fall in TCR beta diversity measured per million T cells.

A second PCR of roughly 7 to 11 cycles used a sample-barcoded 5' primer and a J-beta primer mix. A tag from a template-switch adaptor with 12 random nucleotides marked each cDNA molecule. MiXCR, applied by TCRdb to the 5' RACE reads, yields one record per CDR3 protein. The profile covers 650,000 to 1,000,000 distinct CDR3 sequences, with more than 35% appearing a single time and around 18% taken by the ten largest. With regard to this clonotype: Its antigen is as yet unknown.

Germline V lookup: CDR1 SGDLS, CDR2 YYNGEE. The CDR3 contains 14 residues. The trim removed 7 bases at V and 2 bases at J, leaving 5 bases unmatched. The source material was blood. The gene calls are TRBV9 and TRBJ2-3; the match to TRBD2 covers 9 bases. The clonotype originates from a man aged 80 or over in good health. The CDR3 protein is CASGASGVTDTQYF. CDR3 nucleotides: TGTGCCAGCGGGGCTAGCGGGGTCACAGATACGCAGTATTTT.